Following are 3 T cell receptor beta chains from one sample sequenced in a study of a mutant IDH1 vaccine in newly diagnosed glioma. Indicated time point: baseline, week 1 (first vaccination visit). Treatment specified: pre-vaccination baseline after standard-of-care therapy. Assay used: immunoSEQ multiplex PCR; TCRdb lists only in-frame clones, some missing. The sample contains fewer than 85,000 clones, 70% to 90% of which appear only once. The sample was PBMCs, taken from a glioma patient treated with radiotherapy, temozolomide or both. These receptor sequences come from a man aged 25 to 45 with glioma.

About this clone: Other DNA sequences in the sample encode the same CDR3. The chain combines TRBV11-2 with TRBJ1-1; D possibly corresponds to TRBD1 (5 bases). Trimming took off 3 bases at V and 4 bases at J, with 15 bases between the two ends. CDR3 length equals 15 residues. CDR1 is SGHAT and CDR2 is FQNNGV in the germline V gene. This CDR3 is CASSFDGQGGTEAFF. CDR3 in DNA: TGTGCCAGCAGCTTTGACGGGCAGGGCGGCACTGAAGCTTTCTTT.

The chain employs TRBV5-4 and TRBJ2-5, with 12 bases matching TRBD2. Germline CDR1 reads SGHNT; CDR2 reads YYREEE (reference sequence). The CDR3 has 15 amino acids. The V and J ends lost 1 base and 6 bases, in that order; junction bases with no gene match: 4. CDR3 sequence: CASSLYTSGGKTQYF. As DNA, the CDR3 is TGTGCCAGCAGCTTGTATACTAGCGGGGGGAAGACCCAGTACTTC.

The chain has TRBV2 and TRBJ1-2, with 10 nucleotides matching TRBD1. This CDR3 comprises 16 residues. With V trimmed by 6 bases and J by 4 bases, 11 bases remained unmatched. The V gene's germline CDR1 is SNHLY and CDR2 FYNNEI. This chain's CDR3 is CASRRQGQGKIYGYTF. As DNA, the CDR3 is TGTGCCAGCAGGAGACAGGGACAGGGGAAGATCTATGGCTACACCTTC.